Shown below are 4 T cell receptor beta chains from a single sample sequenced in a study of ipilimumab plus nivolumab after autologous stem cell transplantation (dated by TCRdb to the early 2020s). Library generation was performed with the immunoSEQ multiplex PCR assay. The table comes from immuneACCESS by way of TCRdb, which keeps in-frame sequences with V and J called. Part of the clones is missing from these tables; in studies checked, under half for an unresolved V gene and the rest for unknown reasons. The sample table lists about 22,000 clones, around 80% of them with a count of one. The top ten constitute roughly 20% of the sample. The sequences come from PBMCs, collected in a trial of ipilimumab plus nivolumab as post-transplant consolidation. The receptors originated from a male donor with diffuse large B-cell lymphoma.

The chain links TRBV4-3 to TRBJ2-7; a possible D gene is TRBD1 (5 bases). Trimming pared 0 bases from V and 0 bases from J, leaving 12 bases between. Germline V gene sequence: CDR1 LGHNA, CDR2 YSLEER. The CDR3 loop spans 16 amino acids. The chain's CDR3 is CASSQDRGIGSYEQYF. Written as DNA, the CDR3 is TGCGCCAGCAGCCAAGATAGGGGTATAGGCTCCTACGAGCAGTACTTC.

This clone has a handful of counts. This chain links TRBV6-6 with TRBJ1-3; 7 nucleotides align to TRBD1. Germline V gene sequence: CDR1 MNHNY, CDR2 SVGAGI (reference sequence). Unmatched junction bases numbered 7, after V lost 7 bases and J lost 4 bases. The CDR3 is made up of 14 amino acids. The CDR3 is CASTKGASGNTIYF. The CDR3 bases are TGTGCCAGCACCAAGGGGGCGTCCGGAAACACCATATATTTT.

This clone appeared once. The J gene is TRBJ2-3, the V gene TRBV6-6; D gene uncertain. Trimming cost V 9 bases and J 0 bases, with 7 bases left between them. The CDR3 has 12 residues. Germline V gene lookup returns CDR1 MNHNY and CDR2 SVGAGI (reference sequence). The chain's CDR3 is CASTGSTDTQYF. CDR3 DNA: TGTGCCAGTACCGGAAGCACAGATACGCAGTATTTT.

This clone was seen just once. The chain is built from TRBV6-5 and TRBJ2-2; 10 nucleotides line up with TRBD2. Germline V gives CDR1 MNHEY, CDR2 SVGAGI. J gave up 4 bases and V 7 bases, and 0 bases lay outside the gene matches. The CDR3 has 13 residues. The CDR3 is CASTSGGTGELFF. CDR3 nucleotides: TGTGCCAGCACTAGCGGGGGCACCGGGGAGCTGTTTTTT.